This passage covers 18 T cell receptor beta chains from one sample sequenced in a study of graft-versus-host responses after intestinal transplantation. The starting material, graft tissue, was processed to release intraepithelial and lamina propria lymphocytes. The table came from immunoSEQ multiplex PCR; TCRdb's copy has only in-frame clones and leaves some out. The sample has about 5,700 clones; 65% to 70% are singletons. The source material was ileum tissue, sampled roughly 300 days after intestinal transplant. All receptors come from a human patient who received an intestinal transplant, so some T cells may come from the graft donor.

The chain combines TRBV5-5 with TRBJ2-7; the match to TRBD1 covers 7 bases. Germline V CDR1 and CDR2: SGHKS, YYEKEE (reference sequence). This CDR3 comprises 15 residues. J was trimmed by 2 bases and V by 0 bases; bases with no gene match: 5. The CDR3 DNA reads TGTGCCAGCAGCTTGGGGGCCGACAGGGCCTACGAGCAGTACTTC. Its protein is CASSLGADRAYEQYF.

This sequence joins TRBV5-4 and TRBJ2-3; 12 nucleotides align to TRBD2. Germline V CDR1 and CDR2: SGHNT, YYREEE (reference sequence). This CDR3 comprises 16 residues. After removal of 3 bases from V and 1 base from J, the junction contained 3 bases not matched to a gene. DNA for the CDR3: TGTGCCAGCAGCTCTAGCGGGAGGGGTGGCACAGATACGCAGTATTTT. This encodes CASSSSGRGGTDTQYF.

The chain combines TRBV21-1 with TRBJ1-5; the table assigns TRBD1, which was not confirmed against the DNA. TRBV21-1 is recorded as a pseudogene. The CDR3 loop spans 15 amino acids. The CDR3: CASSNGTGSNQPQHF. In DNA form, the CDR3 reads TGTGCCAGCAGCAATGGGACAGGGAGTAATCAGCCCCAGCATTTT.

This sequence joins TRBV6-4 and TRBJ2-3; D unresolved. CDR1 MRHNA and CDR2 SNTAGT come from the germline V gene. Trimming removed 2 bases at V and 6 bases at J, with 9 bases between. The CDR3 is made up of 13 amino acids. CDR3 sequence (DNA): TGTGCCAGCAGTGACACGGAGTCGGATACGCAGTATTTT. This codes for CASSDTESDTQYF.

J is TRBJ2-3 and V is TRBV5-4, with a tentative D call TRBD2 (7 bases). V shed 0 bases and J shed 2 bases, with 13 bases lying between them. The CDR3 covers 16 residues. Per germline, CDR1 SGHNT and CDR2 YYREEE (reference sequence). CDR3 sequence reads: CASSLDGGAYTDTQYF. The CDR3 coding sequence is TGTGCCAGCAGCTTGGATGGGGGGGCCTACACAGATACGCAGTATTTT.

The chain carries TRBV27 and TRBJ1-1; possible D gene TRBD1, 5 bases. Per the germline V gene, CDR1 is MNHEY and CDR2 is SMNVEV (reference sequence). The CDR3 is 15 residues long. Deletions cut 5 bases from V and 4 bases from J, with 17 bases between. This CDR3 reads CASSPRWGGITEAFF. The CDR3 coding sequence is TGTGCCAGCAGTCCAAGGTGGGGGGGTATCACTGAAGCTTTCTTT.

This sequence joins TRBV11-3 and TRBJ1-1, with D perhaps matching TRBD1 (5 bases). CDR1 and CDR2 (germline): SGHNT, YENEEA. CDR3 size: 13 residues. Trimming cost V 3 bases and J 2 bases, with 7 bases left between them. The CDR3 here is CASSLTANTEAFF. The CDR3 coding sequence is TGTGCCAGCAGCTTGACAGCCAACACTGAAGCTTTCTTT.

This chain joins TRBV6-5 and TRBJ2-7; TRBD1 is a possible D gene (6 bases). Trimming removed 7 bases from V and 3 bases from J, with 16 bases in between. The CDR3 has 14 residues. Germline V lookup: CDR1 MNHEY, CDR2 SVGAGI. CDR3 nucleotide sequence: TGTGCCAGCAACACAGGGAGCGGTCACTACGAGCAGTACTTC. This sequence encodes CASNTGSGHYEQYF.

Only a few counts were recorded for this clone. A junction end diverges from the germline sequence, so it may reflect a read error. This chain uses TRBV6-6 with TRBJ2-7; 9 bases match TRBD1. Germline V lookup: CDR1 MNHNY, CDR2 SVGAGI (reference sequence). CDR3 length: 13 amino acids. This CDR3 is CASSLVSGTGPLF. The CDR3 bases are TGTGCCAGCAGTTTGGTATCCGGGACAGGGCCTCTGTTC.

The chain uses TRBV28 and TRBJ2-1; D possibly corresponds to TRBD2 (5 bases). Germline loops: CDR1 MDHEN, CDR2 SYDVKM. V was trimmed by 0 bases and J by 9 bases, leaving 15 bases between them. The CDR3 loop spans 15 amino acids. Here the CDR3 DNA reads TGTGCCAGCAGTTTATGCCAGGAGGTAGATGGTGAGCAGTTCTTC. It translates to CASSLCQEVDGEQFF.

This clone was recorded a few times. Other DNA sequences in this sample translate to the same CDR3. This chain connects TRBV4-2 to TRBJ2-1; 7 nucleotides align to TRBD2. CDR1 and CDR2 (germline): LGHNA, YNFKEQ. Germline trimming cut 3 bases from V and 0 bases from J; bases unmatched to any gene: 5. The CDR3 runs to 16 residues. CDR3 sequence reads: CASSQATSVSYNEQFF. The DNA for the CDR3 is TGTGCCAGCAGCCAGGCCACTAGCGTCTCCTACAATGAGCAGTTCTTC.

V is TRBV25-1 and J is TRBJ2-3; D is perhaps TRBD2 (6 bases). The germline V and J ends were trimmed by 3 bases and 0 bases, with 10 bases remaining between them. The germline V gene encodes CDR1 MGHDK and CDR2 SYGVNS. This CDR3 comprises 15 residues. The CDR3 is CASSDSGPSTDTQYF. CDR3 in DNA: TGTGCCAGCAGTGATAGCGGACCCAGCACAGATACGCAGTATTTT.

This clone occurred a few times. The chain employs TRBV4-3 and TRBJ2-2; TRBD1 aligns across 10 bases. The V gene end was trimmed by 3 bases and the J gene end by 0 bases; junction bases not matched to a gene: 19. CDR1 and CDR2 from the germline V gene are LGHNA and YSLEER. The CDR3 runs 22 residues. CDR3 amino acids: CASSQDASSTGTGVSNTGELFF. In DNA, the CDR3 is TGCGCCAGCAGCCAGGATGCCTCATCTACCGGGACAGGGGTCTCGAACACCGGGGAGCTGTTTTTT.

This sequence joins TRBV11-1 and TRBJ2-1; TRBD2 matches at 9 bases. V lost 0 bases to trimming and J lost 6 bases; unmatched junction nucleotides: 6. This CDR3 spans 16 amino acids. CDR1 SGHAT and CDR2 FQDESV come from the germline V gene (reference sequence). CDR3 region: CASSLAPAGGANEQFF. CDR3 bases: TGTGCCAGCAGCTTAGCGCCCGCGGGAGGGGCCAATGAGCAGTTCTTC.

The V gene is TRBV5-4, the J gene TRBJ2-1; D is perhaps TRBD1 (6 bases). Germline-derived CDR1 and CDR2 are SGHNT and YYREEE (reference sequence). This CDR3 is built from 16 residues. V lost 4 bases to trimming and J lost 0 bases, with 14 bases between them. CDR3 coding DNA: TGTGCCAGCAGCATGGGACATCGGAGCTCCTACAATGAGCAGTTCTTC. Protein: CASSMGHRSSYNEQFF.

The V and J genes are TRBV5-1 and TRBJ2-3; D might be TRBD1 or TRBD2, each matching 5 bases. The germline CDR1 and CDR2 sequences are SGHRS and YFSETQ. The V gene lost 0 bases and the J gene lost 8 bases, with 13 bases spanning the gap. The CDR3 loop spans 14 amino acids. CDR3 sequence (DNA): TGCGCCAGCAGCTTGGCCTCGGGGCATGGTACGCAGTATTTT. Translating it yields CASSLASGHGTQYF.

This clone was found once. The chain uses TRBV4-2 and TRBJ2-3; TRBD2 agrees at 8 bases. V lost 4 bases to trimming and J lost 3 bases; unmatched junction nucleotides: 6. The CDR3 spans 15 residues. Germline CDR1 LGHNA, CDR2 YNFKEQ. This chain's CDR3 is CASSLPGLGTDTQYF. The CDR3, as DNA: TGTGCCAGCAGCCTCCCGGGACTAGGAACAGATACGCAGTATTTT.

The rearrangement joins TRBV28 to TRBJ2-7; D unclear. V was shortened by 3 bases and J by 5 bases, with 5 bases between the two germline ends. This CDR3 has 11 amino acids. The germline V gene has CDR1 MDHEN and CDR2 SYDVKM. The CDR3 sequence is CASSLDHEQYF. CDR3 coding DNA: TGTGCCAGCAGTTTGGACCACGAGCAGTACTTC. Filled out from reference TRBV28 and TRBJ2-7, the complete variable domain reads DVKVTQSSRYLVKRTGEKVFLECVQDMDHENMFWYRQDPGLGLRLIYFSYDVKMKEKGDIPEGYSVSREKKERFSLILESASTNQTSMYLCASSLDHEQYFGPGTRLTVT.